These 28 T cell receptor beta chains originate from one sample sequenced in a study of cytomegalovirus exposure and HLA in healthy donors. 13 Jbeta primers and 60 Vbeta primers were used for the PCR. Some clones are missing from TCRdb's copy, which holds only in-frame ones; the method was immunoSEQ multiplex PCR. This sample yields 100,000 or so clones, of which less than 75% are seen a single time; approximately 2.1% belongs to the top ten. The sequencing input was PBMCs. The receptors here all came from a young man in good health and CMV-seronegative.

The chain joins TRBV5-6 to TRBJ1-1, with D uncertain. Between the trimmed V and J ends, which lost 4 bases and 8 bases, there was a span of 15 bases. The germline gives CDR1 SGHDT, CDR2 YYEEEE. The CDR3 runs to 13 residues. CDR3 in amino acids: CASSLLGELEAFF. The DNA for the CDR3 is TGTGCCAGCAGCCTTCTGGGAGAGCTCGAAGCTTTCTTT.

This chain uses TRBV5-1 with TRBJ2-4; 11 positions match TRBD1. The J segment lost 6 bases and the V segment lost 4 bases, leaving 3 bases of the junction unmatched. The CDR3 has 14 residues. CDR1 is SGHRS, CDR2 YFSETQ, per germline. The CDR3, as DNA: TGCGCCAGCAGCGGACAGGGGGCGCGAAACATTCAGTACTTC. Translated: CASSGQGARNIQYF.

This chain connects TRBV11-3 to TRBJ2-7; TRBD1 aligns across 10 bases. J lost 3 bases, V lost 5 bases, and 4 bases had no gene match. CDR3 size: 14 residues. CDR1 and CDR2 (germline): SGHNT, YENEEA. In DNA form, the CDR3 reads TGTGCCAGCAGCGAGGGACAGGGGAACTACGAGCAGTACTTC. This encodes CASSEGQGNYEQYF.

The V and J genes are TRBV27 and TRBJ2-1, with D perhaps TRBD2 (5 bases). Germline CDR1 reads MNHEY; CDR2 reads SMNVEV (reference sequence). The CDR3 is 14 residues long. V lost 4 bases to trimming and J lost 5 bases, with 12 bases between them. CDR3 loop: CASSSIAGDNEQFF. The CDR3 bases are TGTGCCAGCAGTTCCATCGCCGGGGACAATGAGCAGTTCTTC.

The V gene is TRBV7-3, the J gene TRBJ2-3, with TRBD2 matching 9 bases. CDR1 and CDR2 from the germline V gene are SGHTA and FQGTGA. CDR3 length equals 16 residues. V was pared by 6 bases and J by 4 bases, with 11 bases of the junction left unmatched. CDR3 in DNA: TGTGCCAGCAGTCAGTGGGAGCGGGGGGATCCAGATACGCAGTATTTT. Translating it yields CASSQWERGDPDTQYF.

The table lists this clone with a count of one. The rearrangement links TRBV7-3 to TRBJ1-1; 9 positions agree with TRBD1. CDR3 length equals 15 residues. Germline loops: CDR1 SGHTA, CDR2 FQGTGA. Trimming took 4 bases from V and 6 from J; bases not matched to a gene: 9. CDR3 residues: CASSSPGQGGSEAFF. The DNA of the CDR3 is TGTGCCAGCAGCTCACCGGGACAGGGTGGGTCTGAAGCTTTCTTT.

Comment on this clone: The junction shows a germline mismatch at one end, possibly a read error. This sequence joins TRBV2 and TRBJ1-5, with 10 bases fitting TRBD1. This CDR3 has 14 residues. Per the germline V gene, CDR1 is SNHLY and CDR2 is FYNNEI. CDR3 nucleotide sequence: TGTGCCAGCAGAGAAGGACAGGGGGTTCAGCCCCAGCATTTT. It encodes CASREGQGVQPQHF.

The rearrangement links TRBV2 to TRBJ2-5, with a tentative D call TRBD2 (5 bases). The CDR3 length is 14 residues. Germline lookup yields CDR1 SNHLY and CDR2 FYNNEI. The V end lost 4 bases, the J end lost 2 bases, and 11 bases lay between the germline ends. CDR3 coding DNA: TGTGCCAGCAGTGTCGAGGGAATACAAGAGACCCAGTACTTC. As protein: CASSVEGIQETQYF.

This chain links TRBV5-8 with TRBJ2-1; TRBD2 aligns across 7 bases. Germline loops: CDR1 SGHTS, CDR2 YDEGEE. V was pared by 4 bases and J by 15 bases, with 7 bases of the junction left unmatched. The CDR3 is made up of 11 amino acids. The CDR3 protein is CASSPAGVPFF. CDR3 sequence (DNA): TGTGCCAGCAGCCCCGCGGGGGTACCGTTCTTC.

The genes are TRBV5-1 and TRBJ2-1; 11 positions match TRBD2. CDR1 is SGHRS and CDR2 is YFSETQ in the germline V gene. The CDR3 contains 16 residues. With V trimmed by 4 bases and J by 4 bases, 7 bases remained unmatched. The CDR3 DNA reads TGCGCCAGCAGCCCGGTCTCTAGCGGGGGGTACAATGAGCAGTTCTTC. Protein sequence: CASSPVSSGGYNEQFF.

The rearrangement links TRBV27 to TRBJ2-7, with 9 bases fitting TRBD1. CDR3 length: 14 residues. The V and J ends lost 3 bases and 4 bases, in that order; junction bases with no gene match: 4. Looked up from germline, CDR1 is MNHEY and CDR2 is SMNVEV (reference sequence). CDR3 amino acids: CASSFGGQGYEQYF. The CDR3 DNA reads TGTGCCAGCAGTTTCGGGGGACAGGGATACGAGCAGTACTTC.

This clone has just one count. The rearrangement links TRBV11-2 to TRBJ1-2, with D maybe TRBD1 (5 bases). Deletions cut 10 bases from V and 4 bases from J, with 16 bases between. This CDR3 is built from 13 residues. The germline CDR1 and CDR2 sequences are SGHAT and FQNNGV. CDR3 DNA: TGTGCCACAAGCCTAGGGACTTCCTATGGCTACACCTTC. Protein sequence: CATSLGTSYGYTF.

The genes are TRBV19 and TRBJ2-2; 7 nucleotides align to TRBD1. CDR1 and CDR2 from the germline V gene are LNHDA and SQIVND (reference sequence). The J segment lost 0 bases and the V segment lost 8 bases, leaving 21 bases of the junction unmatched. This CDR3 contains 20 residues. The DNA of the CDR3 is TGTGCCAGTTCGGCCGGCTACAGTATTCGGGACAGCCCGAACACCGGGGAGCTGTTTTTT. Translation: CASSAGYSIRDSPNTGELFF.

The V and J genes are TRBV11-3 and TRBJ2-2; TRBD1 aligns across 8 bases. There are 15 residues in the CDR3. Germline CDR1 and CDR2: SGHNT and YENEEA. Trimming removed 4 bases from V and 6 bases from J; junction bases left unmatched: 7. The CDR3 nucleotides are TGTGCCAGCAGCTCTCTCTCAGGGGGCTCCGGGGAGCTGTTTTTT. Residues: CASSSLSGGSGELFF.

This clone was detected a few times. As DNA, the CDR3 is TGCGCCAGCAGTGAGTCCTCGGTGCTAGATACCAATGAGCAGTTCTTC. It encodes CASSESSVLDTNEQFF. The V gene is TRBV10-2, the J gene TRBJ2-1, with no clear D. V was pared by 0 bases and J by 6 bases, with 15 bases between. Per the germline V gene, CDR1 is WSHSY and CDR2 is SAAADI. The CDR3 covers 16 residues.

The rearrangement links TRBV6-5 to TRBJ1-4; D is unresolved. The germline V and J ends were trimmed by 6 bases and 4 bases, with 12 bases remaining between them. The germline V gene encodes CDR1 MNHEY and CDR2 SVGAGI. This CDR3 spans 14 amino acids. The DNA for the CDR3 is TGTGCCAGCAGAGACGGAGGATATAATGAAAAACTGTTTTTT. This codes for CASRDGGYNEKLFF.

This chain connects TRBV13 to TRBJ1-1, with 12 bases lining up with TRBD1. The CDR3 has 20 residues. From germline, CDR1 is PRHDT and CDR2 FYEKMQ (reference sequence). Trimming removed 6 bases from V and 2 bases from J; junction bases left unmatched: 19. CDR3 amino acids: CASSSRAAGTGGRENTEAFF. The CDR3 DNA reads TGTGCCAGCAGTTCCCGGGCCGCCGGGACAGGGGGCAGGGAAAACACTGAAGCTTTCTTT. The full variable domain, completed using reference TRBV13 and TRBJ1-1, is AAGVIQSPRHLIKEKRETATLKCYPIPRHDTVYWYQQGPGQDPQFLISFYEKMQSDKGSIPDRFSAQQFSDYHSELNMSSLELGDSALYFCASSSRAAGTGGRENTEAFFGQGTRLTVV.

J is TRBJ2-7 and V is TRBV7-9; D might be TRBD2 (5 bases). CDR1 SEHNR and CDR2 FQNEAQ come from the germline V gene (reference sequence). This CDR3 comprises 13 residues. V lost 5 bases to trimming and J lost 0 bases, with 8 bases between them. CDR3 bases: TGTGCCAGCAGCGACGGAGGCTCCTACGAGCAGTACTTC. Translating gives CASSDGGSYEQYF.

The V gene is TRBV6-1, the J gene TRBJ2-1; maybe TRBD2 (5 bases). Trimming took 6 bases from V and 7 from J, leaving 10 bases between them. Per the germline V gene, CDR1 is MNHNS and CDR2 is SASEGT. The CDR3 consists of 12 residues. The CDR3 region is CASSLARNEQFF. As DNA, the CDR3 is TGTGCCAGCAGCCTAGCCCGAAATGAGCAGTTCTTC.

The V gene is TRBV4-1, the J gene TRBJ2-1, with D hard to call. The V end was cut by 0 bases, the J end by 8 bases, with 11 bases between. Germline-derived CDR1 and CDR2 are MGHRA and YSYEKL. CDR3 length equals 14 residues. The DNA for the CDR3 is TGCGCCAGCAGCCAAGAGCAGGTGGTATATGAGCAGTTCTTC. Amino acid sequence: CASSQEQVVYEQFF.

This chain joins TRBV11-3 and TRBJ1-1; 9 bases align to TRBD1. With V trimmed by 11 bases and J by 2 bases, 6 bases remained unmatched. Per germline, CDR1 SGHNT and CDR2 YENEEA. The CDR3 length is 13 residues. DNA for the CDR3: TGTGCCGGTAACAGGGGGCTAAACACTGAAGCTTTCTTT. Translation: CAGNRGLNTEAFF.

The chain has TRBV27 and TRBJ1-1; D unclear. The CDR3 extends over 13 amino acids. Trimming removed 3 bases at V and 4 bases at J, with 9 bases between. Germline V gene sequence: CDR1 MNHEY, CDR2 SMNVEV (reference sequence). CDR3 nucleotides: TGTGCCAGCAGTTTGATCCCGGGCACTGAAGCTTTCTTT. It translates to CASSLIPGTEAFF.

Notes on this clone: The sample holds other DNA sequences that translate to the same CDR3. This rearrangement joins TRBV5-1 to TRBJ2-7; 7 bases are shared with TRBD2. Germline CDR1 is SGHRS and CDR2 is YFSETQ. This CDR3 comprises 15 residues. The J segment lost 0 bases and the V segment lost 0 bases, leaving 3 bases of the junction unmatched. As DNA, the CDR3 is TGCGCCAGCAGCTTGGCGGGAGGTAGCTCCTACGAGCAGTACTTC. It specifies CASSLAGGSSYEQYF.

This clone was detected only a few times. The V call is TRBV4-1, the J call TRBJ1-2, with D hard to call. With 1 base removed from V and 4 bases from J, the gap between germline ends came to 10 bases. The CDR3 extends over 14 amino acids. Germline CDR1 MGHRA, CDR2 YSYEKL. The CDR3 protein is CASSQGVASYGYTF. CDR3 DNA sequence: TGCGCCAGCAGCCAAGGGGTAGCCTCCTATGGCTACACCTTC.

The rearrangement uses TRBV28 and TRBJ1-3; 10 bases are shared with TRBD1. The CDR3 contains 15 residues. Trimming at V came to 3 bases and at J to 6 bases, leaving 5 bases not matched to a gene. Germline V gives CDR1 MDHEN, CDR2 SYDVKM. CDR3 nucleotide sequence: TGTGCCAGCAGTTTTAGAGGACAGGGGGTAAACACCATATATTTT. It codes for CASSFRGQGVNTIYF. Full variable domain (remainder filled in from reference TRBV28 and TRBJ1-3): DVKVTQSSRYLVKRTGEKVFLECVQDMDHENMFWYRQDPGLGLRLIYFSYDVKMKEKGDIPEGYSVSREKKERFSLILESASTNQTSMYLCASSFRGQGVNTIYFGEGSWLTVV.

V and J are TRBV5-1 and TRBJ1-6, with no clear D. CDR1 and CDR2 from the germline V gene are SGHRS and YFSETQ. The CDR3 runs to 16 residues. The germline V and J ends were trimmed by 0 bases and 1 base, with 8 bases remaining between them. The CDR3 here is CASSLDVRSYNSPLHF. The CDR3 coding sequence is TGCGCCAGCAGCTTGGACGTCCGGTCCTATAATTCACCCCTCCACTTT.

CDR3 in amino acids: CASSERTGAQNTEAFF. DNA for the CDR3: TGTGCCAGCAGTGAAAGGACAGGGGCCCAGAACACTGAAGCTTTCTTT. This rearrangement joins TRBV28 to TRBJ1-1, with 9 bases identical to TRBD1. V lost 5 bases, J lost 1 base, and 8 bases stayed unmatched. CDR3 size: 16 residues. The germline V gene encodes CDR1 MDHEN and CDR2 SYDVKM. Looking up the rest from reference TRBV28 and TRBJ1-1 gives the full variable domain: DVKVTQSSRYLVKRTGEKVFLECVQDMDHENMFWYRQDPGLGLRLIYFSYDVKMKEKGDIPEGYSVSREKKERFSLILESASTNQTSMYLCASSERTGAQNTEAFFGQGTRLTVV.

In this sample, this clone turned up a few times. The chain uses TRBV5-1 and TRBJ2-6; 8 bases line up with TRBD2. Per germline, CDR1 SGHRS and CDR2 YFSETQ. V was pared by 4 bases and J by 0 bases, with 3 bases of the junction left unmatched. This CDR3 contains 16 residues. CDR3 region: CASSPGGNSGANVLTF. The CDR3 DNA reads as TGCGCCAGCAGCCCGGGGGGGAACTCTGGGGCCAACGTCCTGACTTTC. The full variable domain, its missing parts supplied by reference TRBV5-1 and TRBJ2-6, is KAGVTQTPRYLIKTRGQQVTLSCSPISGHRSVSWYQQTPGQGLQFLFEYFSETQRNKGNFPGRFSGRQFSNSRSEMNVSTLELGDSALYLCASSPGGNSGANVLTFGAGSRLTVL.